This T cell receptor beta chain appears in the sequencing data of a study of control samples from healthy donors and cancer patients. Trimming at V came to 1 base and at J to 4 bases, leaving 2 bases not matched to a gene. In germline, CDR1 is SGHNT, CDR2 YYREEE (reference sequence). The CDR3 contains 14 residues. Assay: immunoSEQ multiplex PCR; the TCRdb copy retains only in-frame clones and omits some. The sample includes roughly 130,000 clones, around nine tenths of them seen just once. Sequencing was performed on blood. The chain joins TRBV5-4 to TRBJ2-3; 8 bases map to TRBD2. This receptor was identified in a man in his forties or fifties in good health. DNA for the CDR3: TGTGCCAGCAGCTTGCGGGGGGGTCCAGATACGCAGTATTTT. This codes for CASSLRGGPDTQYF.